These 15 T cell receptor beta chains came from one sample sequenced in a study of cytomegalovirus exposure and HLA in healthy donors. A multiplex PCR was run with 60 Vbeta primers and 13 Jbeta primers. The protocol was immunoSEQ multiplex PCR, while the TCRdb copy is restricted to in-frame clones and leaves out a portion. Among roughly 190,000 clones, roughly 84% were seen once, and the ten largest hold 2.6%. The sequencing sample was made of PBMCs. The receptors were sampled from a woman aged 45-65 years in good health and CMV-seropositive.

The chain links TRBV7-9 to TRBJ1-2; 7 nucleotides align to TRBD1. With V trimmed by 4 bases and J by 2 bases, 7 bases remained unmatched. The CDR3 has 15 amino acids. Germline V gives CDR1 SEHNR, CDR2 FQNEAQ (reference sequence). DNA of the CDR3: TGTGCCAGCAGCTACAACCGGGACAGCAACTATGGCTACACCTTC. Protein product: CASSYNRDSNYGYTF.

The genes are TRBV9 and TRBJ1-1; 12 nucleotides match TRBD1. The CDR3 loop spans 17 amino acids. V dropped 3 bases and J dropped 3; count of bases not matched to a gene: 9. Germline V gene lookup returns CDR1 SGDLS and CDR2 YYNGEE. The CDR3 sequence: CASSARPGQGADTEAFF. Written as DNA, the CDR3 is TGTGCCAGCAGCGCCCGACCGGGACAGGGGGCTGACACTGAAGCTTTCTTT.

A single count supports this clone. The chain carries TRBV19 and TRBJ2-7, with a tentative D call TRBD2 (6 bases). Trimming took 1 base from V and 2 from J, leaving 18 bases between them. Germline lookup yields CDR1 LNHDA and CDR2 SQIVND (reference sequence). The CDR3 consists of 17 residues. For the CDR3, the DNA is TGTGCCAGTAGTATAGCCCCGGCGGGACTCGGTCCCTACGAGCAGTACTTC. Encoded protein: CASSIAPAGLGPYEQYF.

This sequence joins TRBV2 and TRBJ1-4, with D uncertain. This CDR3 has 11 residues. Germline values: CDR1 SNHLY, CDR2 FYNNEI. Trimming shortened V by 6 bases and J by 5 bases, and 4 bases separated the two germline ends. DNA for the CDR3: TGTGCCAGCAGCCTCAATGAAAAACTGTTTTTT. It is translated as CASSLNEKLFF.

This clone has more than one count but fewer than ten. The chain joins TRBV7-2 to TRBJ1-3; the match to TRBD1 covers 11 bases. Germline CDR1 SGHTA, CDR2 FQGNSA. Trimming cost V 5 bases and J 6 bases; bases outside gene matches: 6. The CDR3 contains 15 residues. The CDR3 loop is CASSQRGQGANTIYF. The CDR3 nucleotides are TGTGCCAGCAGCCAAAGAGGACAGGGGGCAAACACCATATATTTT.

V is TRBV19 and J is TRBJ1-1, with a weak D call TRBD1 (5 bases). The CDR3 consists of 12 residues. V shed 7 bases and J shed 3 bases, with 9 bases lying between them. The germline CDR1 and CDR2 sequences are LNHDA and SQIVND (reference sequence). CDR3 protein: CASKWGDTEAFF. The CDR3 region has the DNA TGTGCCAGTAAATGGGGGGACACTGAAGCTTTCTTT.

J is TRBJ1-2 and V is TRBV6-5; D call uncertain. V shed 6 bases and J shed 4 bases, with 3 bases lying between them. This CDR3 is built from 10 residues. Germline assignment: CDR1 MNHEY and CDR2 SVGAGI. In DNA, the CDR3 is TGTGCCAGCAGCCTCTATGGCTACACCTTC. This sequence encodes CASSLYGYTF.

V usage is TRBV10-2 and J usage is TRBJ2-4; 14 bases align to TRBD2. Germline trimming cut 6 bases from V and 1 base from J; bases unmatched to any gene: 2. The CDR3 runs to 16 residues. CDR1 is WSHSY, CDR2 SAAADI, per germline. Here the CDR3 DNA reads TGCGCCAGCAGCCGGACTAGCGGGGGGGCCAAAAACATTCAGTACTTC. Amino acid sequence: CASSRTSGGAKNIQYF.

The chain recombines TRBV7-9 with TRBJ2-2; unclear D gene. Germline V gives CDR1 SEHNR, CDR2 FQNEAQ (reference sequence). Between the trimmed V and J ends, which lost 5 bases and 0 bases, there was a span of 10 bases. There are 15 residues in the CDR3. The CDR3 nucleotides read TGTGCCAGCAGCCACAGCCCGGCGAACACCGGGGAGCTGTTTTTT. It translates to CASSHSPANTGELFF.

The rearrangement joins TRBV27 to TRBJ2-3; 8 nucleotides match TRBD2. There are 14 residues in the CDR3. V lost 6 bases, J lost 5 bases, and 7 bases stayed unmatched. Per the germline V gene, CDR1 is MNHEY and CDR2 is SMNVEV (reference sequence). CDR3 region: CASREDGRGDTQYF. The CDR3 DNA follows: TGTGCCAGCAGAGAGGACGGGAGGGGAGATACGCAGTATTTT.

This clone appeared once. J is TRBJ2-1 and V is TRBV4-1; D gene ambiguous. V lost 7 bases, J lost 0 bases, and 13 bases lay in between. Looked up from germline, CDR1 is MGHRA and CDR2 is YSYEKL. The CDR3 has 15 residues. As DNA, the CDR3 is TGCGCCAGCACGCCGACTTTTAGCTCCTACAATGAGCAGTTCTTC. Amino acid sequence: CASTPTFSSYNEQFF.

The chain links TRBV14 to TRBJ1-1, with no clear D. V lost 0 bases and J lost 4, with 12 bases in between. The CDR3 length is 15 residues. Germline V lookup: CDR1 SGHDN, CDR2 FVKESK. The CDR3 is CASSQEAKGGTEAFF. CDR3 in DNA: TGTGCCAGCAGCCAAGAAGCGAAGGGAGGCACTGAAGCTTTCTTT.

The chain is built from TRBV6-4 and TRBJ2-5, with 14 bases aligning to TRBD2. V shed 6 bases, J shed 4 bases, and the junction held 10 bases outside the gene matches. CDR1 is MRHNA, CDR2 SNTAGT, per germline. The CDR3 length is 17 residues. The CDR3 loop is CASSPPRLAGGGETQYF. CDR3 sequence (DNA): TGTGCCAGCAGCCCCCCTCGACTAGCGGGGGGGGGAGAGACCCAGTACTTC.

The V and J genes are TRBV18 and TRBJ2-6; 12 bases fit TRBD1. V was pared by 6 bases and J by 4 bases, with 7 bases of the junction left unmatched. This CDR3 has 17 amino acids. Germline values: CDR1 KGHSH, CDR2 LQKENI. Written as DNA, the CDR3 is TGTGCCAGCTCTCCCCGGGACAGGGGGCCCGGGGCCAACGTCCTGACTTTC. This sequence encodes CASSPRDRGPGANVLTF.

The rearrangement links TRBV4-1 to TRBJ2-3; D gene uncertain. Germline loops: CDR1 MGHRA, CDR2 YSYEKL. Trimming took off 0 bases at V and 0 bases at J, with 13 bases between the two ends. This CDR3 has 17 residues. In DNA, the CDR3 is TGCGCCAGCAGCCAAGAGAAGACATTTGATAGCACAGATACGCAGTATTTT. Its translation is CASSQEKTFDSTDTQYF.